The next 12 T cell receptor beta chains were all read from a single sample in a study of CD8+CD57+ T cells in acquired aplastic anemia. The TCR beta profiling, which covered VDJ combination and CDR3 sequence, was carried out using genomic DNA as the template. TCRdb reprocessed the reads with MiXCR, giving one entry per CDR3 protein. The table has over 40,000 distinct CDR3 sequences, about 78% seen once. Sequenced material: sorted CD4+, CD8+, or CD8+CD57+ T cells (not recorded which) from PBMCs. The receptors here all came from a human donor in good health, serving as a control.

The genes are TRBV15 and TRBJ1-6; possible D gene TRBD1, 5 bases. Trimming removed 1 base at V and 8 bases at J, with 9 bases between. This CDR3 has 14 amino acids. Germline loops: CDR1 LNHNV, CDR2 YYDKDF (reference sequence). The CDR3 DNA reads as TGTGCCACCAGCAGAGTTGGGGGATATTCACCCCTCCACTTT. Its translation is CATSRVGGYSPLHF.

The V and J genes are TRBV24-1 and TRBJ1-5; D is possibly TRBD1 (6 bases). The ends were cut back, 7 bases at V and 5 bases at J, with 14 bases in the middle. CDR1 is KGHDR and CDR2 is SFDVKD in the germline V gene. This CDR3 region has 14 residues. CDR3 in amino acids: CATSLGGGDQPQHF. DNA for the CDR3: TGTGCCACCAGCCTAGGGGGGGGCGATCAGCCCCAGCATTTT.

V is TRBV20-1 and J is TRBJ2-7; the match to TRBD2 covers 10 bases. J lost 1 base, V lost 5 bases, and 8 bases had no gene match. Germline CDR1 reads DFQATT; CDR2 reads SNEGSKA (reference sequence). This CDR3 comprises 15 residues. The CDR3: CSAPPPAGGSYEQYF. In DNA form, the CDR3 reads TGCAGTGCTCCGCCCCCAGCGGGGGGGTCCTACGAGCAGTACTTC.

V and J are TRBV6-4 and TRBJ2-3; D gene unclear. Germline CDR1 and CDR2: MRHNA and SNTAGT. With 8 bases removed from V and 6 bases from J, the gap between germline ends came to 15 bases. The CDR3 runs to 13 residues. The CDR3 DNA is TGTGCCAGCTCGACCCAAAAGGGCGATACGCAGTATTTT. Translating gives CASSTQKGDTQYF.

The V gene is TRBV10-3, the J gene TRBJ2-6; TRBD1 agrees at 8 bases. V lost 5 bases to trimming and J lost 1 base; unmatched junction nucleotides: 4. CDR1 is ENHRY, CDR2 SYGVKD, per germline. CDR3 length: 16 amino acids. CDR3 amino acids: CAISYTGGSGANVLTF. DNA of the CDR3: TGTGCCATCAGTTACACAGGGGGTTCTGGGGCCAACGTCCTGACTTTC.

The chain has TRBV7-3 and TRBJ2-3; no definite D call. Per germline, CDR1 SGHTA and CDR2 FQGTGA. This CDR3 has 11 amino acids. Deletions cut 4 bases from V and 6 bases from J, with 5 bases between. The CDR3 spells CASSYGDTQYF. As DNA, the CDR3 is TGTGCCAGCAGCTATGGGGATACGCAGTATTTT.

The table lists this clonotype with many counts. This chain connects TRBV5-1 to TRBJ2-1; the D gene is possibly TRBD2 (6 bases). V lost 0 bases, J lost 1 base, and 8 bases lay in between. This CDR3 is built from 15 residues. Looked up from germline, CDR1 is SGHRS and CDR2 is YFSETQ. CDR3 in amino acids: CASSLASGSYNEQFF. DNA for the CDR3: TGCGCCAGCAGCTTGGCCAGCGGGTCCTACAATGAGCAGTTCTTC.

The V call is TRBV12-3 or TRBV12-4, the J call TRBJ1-6, with 8 bases that match TRBD1. The CDR3 is made up of 15 amino acids. The V gene end was trimmed by 6 bases and the J gene end by 8 bases; junction bases not matched to a gene: 9. CDR3 in DNA: TGTGCCAGCAGCCTACGGACAGGGAGGGATTCACCCCTCCACTTT. It encodes CASSLRTGRDSPLHF.

In regard to this clonotype: In this CDR3 the conserved last residue, phenylalanine or tryptophan, is missing, so a read error is likely. CDR3 sequence (DNA): TGTGCCAGCAGTCCCCAAGGGGGAGAGACCCAGTACCTC. Translated: CASSPQGGETQYL. V gene TRBV7-9 combines with J gene TRBJ2-5; tentatively, D is TRBD1 (6 bases). CDR1 and CDR2 (germline): SEHNR, FQNEAQ (reference sequence). V was trimmed by 6 bases and J by 4 bases, leaving 12 bases between them. This CDR3 has 13 amino acids.

This sequence joins TRBV25-1 and TRBJ2-7; D gene unclear. The CDR3 totals 13 residues. V was shortened by 3 bases and J by 0 bases, with 6 bases between the two germline ends. Germline V gives CDR1 MGHDK, CDR2 SYGVNS. Here the CDR3 DNA reads TGTGCCAGCAGTGACACCCCCTCCTACGAGCAGTACTTC. It translates to CASSDTPSYEQYF.

The rearrangement uses TRBV20-1 and TRBJ2-3, with D hard to call. The CDR3 has 13 amino acids. Trimming stripped 3 bases from V and 2 bases from J, with 9 bases between. Germline V gene sequence: CDR1 DFQATT, CDR2 SNEGSKA (reference sequence). The CDR3 region is CSASGQVTDTQYF. In DNA, the CDR3 is TGCAGTGCTAGTGGCCAGGTCACAGATACGCAGTATTTT.

The chain uses TRBV19 and TRBJ2-1, with D possibly TRBD1 on 6 matching bases. V was pared by 4 bases and J by 4 bases, with 8 bases between. The CDR3 contains 13 residues. Germline lookup yields CDR1 LNHDA and CDR2 SQIVND (reference sequence). The CDR3 loop is CASSRGRYNEQFF. The CDR3 nucleotides read TGTGCCAGTAGTAGGGGGCGGTACAATGAGCAGTTCTTC.